Shown below are 17 T cell receptor beta chains from a single sample sequenced in a study of cytomegalovirus exposure and HLA in healthy donors. 13 Jbeta primers and 60 Vbeta primers were used for the PCR. Clones were read by immunoSEQ multiplex PCR, and TCRdb kept only the in-frame ones, dropping some. The sample shows roughly 150,000 clones, roughly 85% of them seen only once. Sequencing was done on a sample of PBMCs. These receptors were collected from a man between 25 and 39 years old in good health and CMV-seronegative.

V is TRBV14 and J is TRBJ2-1; 8 bases map to TRBD1. The trim removed 6 bases at V and 3 bases at J, leaving 7 bases unmatched. Germline V gives CDR1 SGHDN, CDR2 FVKESK. This CDR3 is built from 15 residues. The CDR3: CASRGTGKHYNEQFF. CDR3 coding DNA: TGTGCCAGCAGGGGGACAGGAAAACACTACAATGAGCAGTTCTTC.

The chain combines TRBV6-1 with TRBJ2-4; unclear D gene. The CDR3 has 15 amino acids. Trimming stripped 2 bases from V and 1 base from J, with 9 bases between. Germline V gives CDR1 MNHNS, CDR2 SASEGT. CDR3 residues: CASSELPRAKNIQYF. The CDR3 nucleotides read TGTGCCAGCAGTGAACTCCCTCGGGCCAAAAACATTCAGTACTTC.

The chain employs TRBV7-2 and TRBJ2-1; D uncertain. This CDR3 contains 13 residues. The germline CDR1 and CDR2 sequences are SGHTA and FQGNSA. V shed 1 base and J shed 15 bases, with 16 bases lying between them. This CDR3 is CASSLDNPAARFF. In DNA, the CDR3 is TGTGCCAGCAGCTTAGATAACCCCGCGGCTAGGTTCTTC.

This clone turned up a few times. This chain joins TRBV5-1 and TRBJ1-1, with D possibly being TRBD1 (6 bases). CDR1 and CDR2 from the germline V gene are SGHRS and YFSETQ. The CDR3 contains 13 residues. Trimming removed 3 bases at V and 6 bases at J, with 12 bases between. The CDR3 coding sequence is TGCGCCAGCAGCTGGGAGGGGGGGCCTGAAGCTTTCTTT. Translation: CASSWEGGPEAFF.

This clone was seen more than once but under ten times. This rearrangement joins TRBV6-6 to TRBJ2-7; 8 bases are a match to TRBD1. The CDR3 has 16 amino acids. V lost 4 bases and J lost 3; bases outside the gene matches: 11. Germline lookup yields CDR1 MNHNY and CDR2 SVGAGI (reference sequence). CDR3 nucleotide sequence: TGTGCCAGCAGTTCATCTGCCGGGACAGGAGTCTACGAGCAGTACTTC. Translated, it gives CASSSSAGTGVYEQYF.

The J gene is TRBJ1-4, the V gene TRBV11-2; the D is unclear. Germline lookup yields CDR1 SGHAT and CDR2 FQNNGV. The CDR3 length is 15 residues. V was cut by 1 base and J by 3 bases, with 9 bases left in between. CDR3 coding DNA: TGTGCCAGCAGCTTAGTCGGGATCCCTAATGAAAAACTGTTTTTT. Encoded protein: CASSLVGIPNEKLFF.

This sequence joins TRBV7-9 and TRBJ2-7; tentative D call: TRBD2 (5 bases). The germline V gene encodes CDR1 SEHNR and CDR2 FQNEAQ (reference sequence). V was cut by 2 bases and J by 2 bases, with 10 bases left in between. The CDR3 has 14 amino acids. The CDR3 loop reads CASSLTSGPYEQYF. CDR3 nucleotide sequence: TGTGCCAGCAGCTTAACTAGTGGCCCCTACGAGCAGTACTTC.

This clone turned up a few times. In the same sample, other DNA sequences code for this CDR3. V usage is TRBV9 and J usage is TRBJ2-3; weak D call: TRBD2 (6 bases). Germline V lookup: CDR1 SGDLS, CDR2 YYNGEE. Deletions cut 0 bases from V and 0 bases from J, with 8 bases between. The CDR3 totals 15 residues. Written as DNA, the CDR3 is TGTGCCAGCAGCGTAGGCGGGGTCAGCACAGATACGCAGTATTTT. This gives the protein CASSVGGVSTDTQYF.

This clone was counted between two and nine times. The chain carries TRBV28 and TRBJ2-7, with TRBD1 matching over 11 bases. This CDR3 region has 14 residues. Germline V gives CDR1 MDHEN, CDR2 SYDVKM. V lost 6 bases, J lost 5 bases, and 6 bases stayed unmatched. The CDR3 sequence: CASRGGQGVHEQYF. In DNA, the CDR3 is TGTGCCAGCAGGGGGGGACAGGGGGTCCACGAGCAGTACTTC.

The chain carries TRBV19 and TRBJ1-5, with 8 nucleotides matching TRBD1. This CDR3 has 20 residues. V gave up 0 bases and J gave up 1 base; unmatched junction bases: 14. Germline assignment: CDR1 LNHDA and CDR2 SQIVND (reference sequence). The CDR3: CASSIDGLGAGGSSNQPQHF. In DNA, the CDR3 is TGTGCCAGTAGTATAGATGGGTTGGGTGCAGGGGGCAGCAGCAATCAGCCCCAGCATTTT.

The rearrangement joins TRBV28 to TRBJ1-2; TRBD1 matches 7 bases. This CDR3 is built from 13 residues. Germline assignment: CDR1 MDHEN and CDR2 SYDVKM. CDR3 coding DNA: TGTGCTTCTACTTCACAGGGGAACTATGGCTACACCTTC. Its protein is CASTSQGNYGYTF.

This sequence joins TRBV10-1 and TRBJ2-1, with TRBD1 matching over 10 bases. The trim removed 8 bases at V and 8 bases at J, leaving 18 bases unmatched. The CDR3 covers 17 residues. Germline CDR1 and CDR2: WNHNN and SYGVQD (reference sequence). CDR3 in DNA: TGCGCCAGCCGGGACAGGGGCAAGTCTCCCCCAATCTATGAGCAGTTCTTC. This encodes CASRDRGKSPPIYEQFF.

This clone was recorded once. The chain links TRBV15 to TRBJ2-5; 10 bases align to TRBD1. The CDR3 has 16 residues. Losses at the gene ends were 3 bases for V and 4 bases for J; bases not matched to a gene: 8. Germline-derived CDR1 and CDR2 are LNHNV and YYDKDF (reference sequence). The CDR3 spells CATSRDPGTGVETQYF. In DNA, the CDR3 is TGTGCCACCAGCAGGGACCCCGGGACAGGGGTAGAGACCCAGTACTTC.

The CDR3 DNA sequence: TGTGCCAGCAGCTTAGTTTTCGGGACAGGGGGCACTGAAGCTTTCTTT. This encodes CASSLVFGTGGTEAFF. The gene calls are TRBV7-6 and TRBJ1-1; 11 bases map to TRBD1. Germline CDR1 is SGHVS and CDR2 is FNYEAQ. V lost 1 base to trimming and J lost 4 bases; unmatched junction nucleotides: 5. The CDR3 spans 16 residues.

This clone was counted only a few times. This rearrangement joins TRBV30 to TRBJ2-7; D possibly corresponds to TRBD1 (5 bases). Per germline, CDR1 GTSNPN and CDR2 SVGIG (reference sequence). The CDR3 has 16 residues. Deletions cut 0 bases from V and 2 bases from J, with 17 bases between. The CDR3 region is CAWSVLFGHLTYEQYF. For the CDR3, the DNA is TGTGCCTGGAGTGTACTTTTCGGACACCTGACCTACGAGCAGTACTTC. The full variable domain, completed using reference TRBV30 and TRBJ2-7, is SQTIHQWPATLVQPVGSPLSLECTVEGTSNPNLYWYRQAAGRGLQLLFYSVGIGQISSEVPQNLSASRPQDRQFILSSKKLLLSDSGFYLCAWSVLFGHLTYEQYFGPGTRLTVT.

This chain uses TRBV11-3 with TRBJ1-3; possible D gene TRBD1, 5 bases. The CDR3 covers 17 residues. V was pared by 3 bases and J by 1 base, with 16 bases between. The germline V gene encodes CDR1 SGHNT and CDR2 YENEEA. CDR3 protein: CASSLGIISGSGNTIYF. The CDR3 nucleotides read TGTGCCAGCAGCTTGGGTATTATCTCAGGGTCTGGAAACACCATATATTTT. The complete variable domain, with remaining parts taken from reference TRBV11-3 and TRBJ1-3, reads EAGVVQSPRYKIIEKKQPVAFWCNPISGHNTLYWYLQNLGQGPELLIRYENEEAVDDSQLPKDRFSAERLKGVDSTLKIQPAELGDSAVYLCASSLGIISGSGNTIYFGEGSWLTVV.

The chain has TRBV28 and TRBJ2-7, with TRBD2 matching over 7 bases. The CDR3 has 16 residues. Germline V gene data show CDR1 as MDHEN and CDR2 as SYDVKM. The J segment lost 0 bases and the V segment lost 2 bases, leaving 7 bases of the junction unmatched. CDR3 protein: CASSLPTSRRSYEQYF. As DNA, the CDR3 is TGTGCCAGCAGTTTACCGACTAGCCGACGCTCCTACGAGCAGTACTTC.